The 29 T cell receptor beta chains below come from one sample, sequenced in a study of identifying expanded T cells in peripheral blood. Sequenced by immunoSEQ multiplex PCR; TCRdb stores in-frame clones only, minus some. The data contain 50,000 to 65,000 clones, roughly four fifths of them seen just once; the ten biggest clones take up about 18%. Specimen: blood. These TCRs come from a person between 18 and 75 years old in good health.

This chain links TRBV18 with TRBJ2-5; 9 nucleotides align to TRBD1. V lost 4 bases to trimming and J lost 4 bases; unmatched junction nucleotides: 4. Germline CDR1 and CDR2: KGHSH and LQKENI. The CDR3 loop spans 14 amino acids. CDR3 coding DNA: TGTGCCAGCTCACAGGGACAGGGTGGAGAGACCCAGTACTTC. Amino acids: CASSQGQGGETQYF.

The V gene is TRBV15, the J gene TRBJ1-4; tentatively, D is TRBD1 (6 bases). Trimming removed 0 bases from V and 8 bases from J, with 16 bases in between. This CDR3 spans 16 amino acids. Germline V lookup: CDR1 LNHNV, CDR2 YYDKDF (reference sequence). CDR3: CATSRDRGRGGEKLFF. Here the CDR3 DNA reads TGTGCCACCAGCAGAGATAGAGGCAGGGGAGGCGAAAAACTGTTTTTT.

The rearrangement uses TRBV19 and TRBJ2-1, with 9 bases that match TRBD2. This CDR3 has 17 residues. The V and J ends lost 5 bases and 0 bases, in that order; junction bases with no gene match: 8. The germline V gene has CDR1 LNHDA and CDR2 SQIVND (reference sequence). CDR3 in amino acids: CASSPRTSVSSYNEQFF. Here the CDR3 DNA reads TGTGCCAGTAGTCCCCGGACTAGCGTCAGCTCCTACAATGAGCAGTTCTTC.

The rearrangement uses TRBV6-1 and TRBJ1-6, with a possible D match to TRBD1 (6 bases). This CDR3 region has 14 residues. The V gene lost 7 bases and the J gene lost 10 bases, with 17 bases spanning the gap. CDR1 MNHNS and CDR2 SASEGT come from the germline V gene. CDR3 sequence reads: CASIGWGLGSPLHF. The CDR3 bases are TGTGCCAGCATCGGGTGGGGGCTTGGATCACCCCTCCACTTT.

The CDR3 here is CASSPDPHGGNTIYF. The DNA of the CDR3 is TGTGCCAGCAGCCCCGACCCGCACGGGGGAAACACCATATATTTT. The chain carries TRBV7-3 and TRBJ1-3; D uncertain. The germline CDR1 and CDR2 sequences are SGHTA and FQGTGA. The CDR3 is made up of 15 amino acids. V dropped 5 bases and J dropped 4 bases, with 15 bases sitting between them.

The chain employs TRBV5-1 and TRBJ2-1, with a weak D call TRBD2 (6 bases). The germline gives CDR1 SGHRS, CDR2 YFSETQ. V lost 0 bases and J lost 3, with 13 bases in between. The length of the CDR3 is 16 residues. The chain's CDR3 is CASSLGTSQGYNEQFF. The DNA for the CDR3 is TGCGCCAGCAGCTTGGGTACTAGCCAGGGCTACAATGAGCAGTTCTTC.

This sequence joins TRBV2 and TRBJ2-5; D uncertain. This CDR3 comprises 13 residues. V gave up 6 bases and J gave up 2 bases, with 10 bases separating them. The germline CDR1 and CDR2 sequences are SNHLY and FYNNEI. CDR3 sequence: CASRLQQQETQYF. CDR3 nucleotide sequence: TGTGCCAGCAGACTTCAACAGCAAGAGACCCAGTACTTC.

This sequence joins TRBV5-8 and TRBJ1-1; a weak D match, TRBD1 (5 bases). The V end was cut by 4 bases, the J end by 3 bases, with 13 bases between. The CDR3 sequence is 14 residues long. Germline V gene sequence: CDR1 SGHTS, CDR2 YDEGEE. The CDR3 reads CASSPGGAYTEAFF. CDR3 DNA: TGTGCCAGCAGCCCTGGAGGGGCATACACTGAAGCTTTCTTT. The whole variable domain, filled in from reference TRBV5-8 and TRBJ1-1, reads EAGVTQSPTHLIKTRGQQATLRCSPISGHTSVYWYQQALGLGLQFLLWYDEGEERNRGNFPPRFSGRQFPNYSSELNVNALELEDSALYLCASSPGGAYTEAFFGQGTRLTVV.

A few counts support this clone. The V gene is TRBV7-3, the J gene TRBJ1-2; no clear D gene. Germline V gene lookup returns CDR1 SGHTA and CDR2 FQGTGA. This CDR3 comprises 14 residues. The V and J ends lost 2 bases and 4 bases respectively, with 11 bases between them. CDR3: CASSLHQASYGYTF. CDR3 in DNA: TGTGCCAGCAGCTTACACCAGGCCTCCTATGGCTACACCTTC.

The rearrangement joins TRBV6-5 to TRBJ2-7, with 9 bases aligning to TRBD1. Germline assignment: CDR1 MNHEY and CDR2 SVGAGI. The CDR3 extends over 14 amino acids. V lost 4 bases and J lost 4; bases outside the gene matches: 5. CDR3 protein: CASSLGQGRYEQYF. The CDR3 coding sequence is TGTGCCAGCAGTTTAGGACAGGGGAGGTACGAGCAGTACTTC.

The chain combines TRBV27 with TRBJ1-3; D call uncertain. With 4 bases removed from V and 0 bases from J, the gap between germline ends came to 13 bases. Germline V gene lookup returns CDR1 MNHEY and CDR2 SMNVEV (reference sequence). CDR3 length: 16 residues. In DNA, the CDR3 is TGTGCCAGCAGTTCCCGGTGGGATAACTCTGGAAACACCATATATTTT. It is translated as CASSSRWDNSGNTIYF.

This clone was found once. V and J are TRBV19 and TRBJ2-7; D gene ambiguous. The germline V gene encodes CDR1 LNHDA and CDR2 SQIVND (reference sequence). The length of the CDR3 is 13 residues. V gave up 5 bases and J gave up 3 bases, with 11 bases separating them. CDR3 nucleotide sequence: TGTGCCAGTAGTTCTGGACCTGTCTACGAGCAGTACTTC. It translates to CASSSGPVYEQYF.

V usage is TRBV10-2 and J usage is TRBJ2-1; possible D gene TRBD1, 5 bases. This CDR3 comprises 14 residues. Germline CDR1 reads WSHSY; CDR2 reads SAAADI. With 2 bases removed from V and 4 bases from J, the gap between germline ends came to 9 bases. CDR3 amino acids: CASSEIGQYNEQFF. The DNA of the CDR3 is TGCGCCAGCAGTGAGATTGGACAATACAATGAGCAGTTCTTC.

This clone occurred a few times. The V call is TRBV5-4, the J call TRBJ2-4; 14 nucleotides line up with TRBD2. V lost 4 bases, J lost 9 bases, and 12 bases stayed unmatched. From germline, CDR1 is SGHNT and CDR2 YYREEE (reference sequence). The CDR3 runs 17 residues. The CDR3 region is CASSAATPGTSGGIQYF. In DNA, the CDR3 is TGTGCCAGCAGCGCCGCCACCCCCGGGACTAGCGGGGGCATTCAGTACTTC.

The V and J genes are TRBV7-8 and TRBJ1-1; possible D gene TRBD1, 5 bases. In germline, CDR1 is SGHVS, CDR2 FQNEAQ. Trimming stripped 2 bases from V and 8 bases from J, with 12 bases between. The CDR3 is 13 residues long. The chain's CDR3 is CASSLSLGLEAFF. CDR3 DNA: TGTGCCAGCAGCTTAAGCCTGGGGCTAGAAGCTTTCTTT.

There are a few counts of this clone. The chain uses TRBV9 and TRBJ2-2; no clear D gene. Germline V gene sequence: CDR1 SGDLS, CDR2 YYNGEE. Trimming left V 2 bases short and J 6 bases short, with 11 bases between. The CDR3 spans 14 residues. Here the CDR3 reads CASSVIGVPGELFF. As DNA, the CDR3 is TGTGCCAGCAGCGTTATAGGAGTCCCCGGGGAGCTGTTTTTT.

This chain uses TRBV5-6 with TRBJ1-2; D is perhaps TRBD1 (6 bases). The V end lost 0 bases, the J end lost 8 bases, and 14 bases lay between the germline ends. The CDR3 is made up of 14 amino acids. Per the germline V gene, CDR1 is SGHDT and CDR2 is YYEEEE. The CDR3 loop reads CASSLGQVRWGYTF. The CDR3 DNA reads TGTGCCAGCAGCTTGGGACAGGTTAGGTGGGGCTACACCTTC. Variable domain in full (rest from reference TRBV5-6 and TRBJ1-2): DAGVTQSPTHLIKTRGQQVTLRCSPKSGHDTVSWYQQALGQGPQFIFQYYEEEERQRGNFPDRFSGHQFPNYSSELNVNALLLGDSALYLCASSLGQVRWGYTFGSGTRLTVV.

The rearrangement links TRBV19 to TRBJ1-1; 9 positions match TRBD1. Germline assignment: CDR1 LNHDA and CDR2 SQIVND (reference sequence). Germline trimming cut 6 bases from V and 13 bases from J; bases unmatched to any gene: 18. The CDR3 totals 15 residues. CDR3: CASRIKSGTGPGVFF. For the CDR3, the DNA is TGTGCCAGTAGAATAAAATCCGGGACAGGGCCCGGTGTTTTCTTT.

The chain couples TRBV11-2 to TRBJ2-1; TRBD2 matches at 7 bases. Germline loops: CDR1 SGHAT, CDR2 FQNNGV. With 5 bases clipped from V and 5 bases from J, the junction kept 15 bases outside the gene matches. CDR3 length equals 17 residues. The CDR3 is CASSPPVWLADDNEQFF. In DNA form, the CDR3 reads TGTGCCAGCAGCCCGCCGGTTTGGCTAGCGGATGACAATGAGCAGTTCTTC.

V usage is TRBV4-2 and J usage is TRBJ2-7, with 8 nucleotides matching TRBD1. The CDR3 runs to 15 residues. Trimming cost V 5 bases and J 6 bases; bases outside gene matches: 12. The germline V gene encodes CDR1 LGHNA and CDR2 YNFKEQ. CDR3 in amino acids: CASSLAGTGSSEQYF. The CDR3 DNA is TGTGCCAGCAGCTTAGCCGGGACAGGCTCTTCCGAGCAGTACTTC.

The CDR3 region has the DNA TGTGCCAGCAGCCCGACTAGCGGGAGTGAAGGTGAGCAGTTCTTC. The encoded protein is CASSPTSGSEGEQFF. V gene TRBV7-2 combines with J gene TRBJ2-1, with 12 bases identical to TRBD2. The CDR3 extends over 15 amino acids. The germline V gene encodes CDR1 SGHTA and CDR2 FQGNSA. V dropped 5 bases and J dropped 9; count of bases not matched to a gene: 8.

The rearrangement links TRBV30 to TRBJ2-1; a weak D match, TRBD1 (5 bases). V was cut by 1 base and J by 9 bases, with 7 bases left in between. The germline V gene has CDR1 GTSNPN and CDR2 SVGIG (reference sequence). The CDR3 runs to 11 residues. Here the CDR3 reads CAWSGGREQFF. The CDR3 region has the DNA TGTGCCTGGAGTGGGGGCCGTGAGCAGTTCTTC.

The rearrangement joins TRBV30 to TRBJ2-3; a possible D gene is TRBD2 (6 bases). V lost 4 bases to trimming and J lost 0 bases, with 11 bases between them. The CDR3 has 14 amino acids. Germline V gene sequence: CDR1 GTSNPN, CDR2 SVGIG (reference sequence). CDR3 DNA: TGTGCCTGGAAACTAGCTGGGAGCACAGATACGCAGTATTTT. Its translation is CAWKLAGSTDTQYF. The full variable domain, rest sourced from reference TRBV30 and TRBJ2-3, is SQTIHQWPATLVQPVGSPLSLECTVEGTSNPNLYWYRQAAGRGLQLLFYSVGIGQISSEVPQNLSASRPQDRQFILSSKKLLLSDSGFYLCAWKLAGSTDTQYFGPGTRLTVL.

The chain recombines TRBV19 with TRBJ2-1, with 14 positions matching TRBD2. Germline-derived CDR1 and CDR2 are LNHDA and SQIVND (reference sequence). V lost 4 bases, J lost 9 bases, and 14 bases stayed unmatched. This CDR3 has 18 amino acids. CDR3 nucleotides: TGTGCCAGTAGTAGCCGGACTAGCGGGGGGCCTGTGAATAGTGAGCAGTTCTTC. It encodes CASSSRTSGGPVNSEQFF.

The chain couples TRBV6-1 to TRBJ1-5; 7 nucleotides agree with TRBD1. This CDR3 is built from 14 residues. V lost 6 bases and J lost 2; bases outside the gene matches: 4. Germline CDR1 MNHNS, CDR2 SASEGT. The CDR3 nucleotides read TGTGCCAGCAGCCAGACAGGGCGCAATCAGCCCCAGCATTTT. Translated, it gives CASSQTGRNQPQHF.

This clone was found a few times. The chain links TRBV29-1 to TRBJ1-4; D perhaps matches TRBD1 (5 bases). CDR1 SQVTM and CDR2 ANQGSEA come from the germline V gene. V was clipped by 6 bases and J by 7 bases, with 12 bases between them. This CDR3 is 12 amino acids long. CDR3 region: CSVRVSGEKLFF. Written as DNA, the CDR3 is TGCAGCGTCAGGGTCAGTGGTGAAAAACTGTTTTTT.

In its sample, this clone was seen once. The J gene is TRBJ2-2, the V gene TRBV9, with TRBD1 as a possible D gene (6 bases). The V gene lost 2 bases and the J gene lost 5 bases, with 22 bases spanning the gap. The V gene's germline CDR1 is SGDLS and CDR2 YYNGEE. The CDR3 runs 18 residues. The CDR3 sequence is CASSVQSGQRIYTGELFF. CDR3 DNA: TGTGCCAGCAGCGTCCAATCCGGACAGCGAATCTATACCGGGGAGCTGTTTTTT.

The chain has TRBV4-1 and TRBJ2-7; the match to TRBD1 covers 9 bases. Germline lookup yields CDR1 MGHRA and CDR2 YSYEKL. The CDR3 sequence is 16 residues long. J gave up 3 bases and V 0 bases, and 6 bases lay outside the gene matches. The CDR3 spells CASSQETGTGRYEQYF. The DNA for the CDR3 is TGCGCCAGCAGCCAAGAGACCGGGACAGGGCGCTACGAGCAGTACTTC.

The rearrangement uses TRBV28 and TRBJ1-2; D perhaps matches TRBD1 (5 bases). Per germline, CDR1 MDHEN and CDR2 SYDVKM. CDR3 length: 10 residues. Trimming took off 11 bases at V and 6 bases at J, with 10 bases between the two ends. CDR3 sequence reads: CASQANGYTF. As DNA, the CDR3 is TGTGCCTCACAGGCGAATGGCTACACCTTC.